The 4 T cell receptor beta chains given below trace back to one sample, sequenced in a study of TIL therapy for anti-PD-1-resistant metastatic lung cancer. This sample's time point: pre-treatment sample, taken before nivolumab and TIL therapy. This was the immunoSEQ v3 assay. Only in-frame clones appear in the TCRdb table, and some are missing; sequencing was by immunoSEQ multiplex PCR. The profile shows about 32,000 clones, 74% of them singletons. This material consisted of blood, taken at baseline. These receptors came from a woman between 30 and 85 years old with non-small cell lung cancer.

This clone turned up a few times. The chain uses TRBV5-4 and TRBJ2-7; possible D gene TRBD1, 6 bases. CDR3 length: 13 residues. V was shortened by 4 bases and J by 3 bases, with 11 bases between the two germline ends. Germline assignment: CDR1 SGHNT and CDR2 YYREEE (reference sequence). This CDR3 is CASSAGVSYEQYF. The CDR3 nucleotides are TGTGCCAGCAGCGCAGGGGTTAGCTACGAGCAGTACTTC. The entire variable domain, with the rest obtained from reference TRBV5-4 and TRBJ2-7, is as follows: ETGVTQSPTHLIKTRGQQVTLRCSSQSGHNTVSWYQQALGQGPQFIFQYYREEENGRGNFPPRFSGLQFPNYSSELNVNALELDDSALYLCASSAGVSYEQYFGPGTRLTVT.

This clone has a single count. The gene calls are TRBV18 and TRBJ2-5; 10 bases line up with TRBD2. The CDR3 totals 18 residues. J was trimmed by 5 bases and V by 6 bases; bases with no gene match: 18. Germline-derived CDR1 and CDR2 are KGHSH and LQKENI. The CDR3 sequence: CASSPGRASGSFVETQYF. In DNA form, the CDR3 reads TGTGCCAGCTCCCCAGGTCGTGCTAGCGGGAGTTTCGTGGAGACCCAGTACTTC. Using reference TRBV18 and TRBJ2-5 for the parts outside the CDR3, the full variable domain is NAGVMQNPRHLVRRRGQEARLRCSPMKGHSHVYWYRQLPEEGLKFMVYLQKENIIDESGMPKERFSAEFPKEGPSILRIQQVVRGDSAAYFCASSPGRASGSFVETQYFGPGTRLLVL.

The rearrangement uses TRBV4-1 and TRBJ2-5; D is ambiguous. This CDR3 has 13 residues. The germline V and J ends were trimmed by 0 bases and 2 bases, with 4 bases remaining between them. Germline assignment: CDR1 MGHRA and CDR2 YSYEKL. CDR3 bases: TGCGCCAGCAGCCAAGAGTATCAAGAGACCCAGTACTTC. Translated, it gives CASSQEYQETQYF.

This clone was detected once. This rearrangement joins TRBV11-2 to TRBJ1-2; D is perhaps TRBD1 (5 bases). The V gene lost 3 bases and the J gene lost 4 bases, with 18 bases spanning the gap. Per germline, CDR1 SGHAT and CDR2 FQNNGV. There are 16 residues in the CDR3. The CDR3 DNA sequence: TGTGCCAGCAGCTTCGCGGGGCAGGGCTATTTCTATGGCTACACCTTC. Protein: CASSFAGQGYFYGYTF.